The 21 T cell receptor beta chains presented below share a single source sample, sequenced in a study of cytomegalovirus exposure and HLA in healthy donors. Primers for the PCR totalled 60 Vbeta and 13 Jbeta. Here immunoSEQ multiplex PCR was the method, and the copy in TCRdb shows in-frame clones only, minus some. This table has 75,000 to 95,000 clones, about 90% appearing once. Specimen: PBMCs. These receptors were obtained from a young man in good health and CMV-seronegative.

This chain joins TRBV27 and TRBJ2-6; no definite D call. V was shortened by 3 bases and J by 0 bases, with 9 bases between the two germline ends. Looked up from germline, CDR1 is MNHEY and CDR2 is SMNVEV (reference sequence). The CDR3 loop spans 16 amino acids. The CDR3 coding sequence is TGTGCCAGCAGTTTCGGTCAATTCTCTGGGGCCAACGTCCTGACTTTC. Its protein product is CASSFGQFSGANVLTF.

The chain couples TRBV28 to TRBJ1-5; maybe TRBD1 (5 bases). The CDR3 loop spans 15 amino acids. The V end lost 3 bases, the J end lost 2 bases, and 11 bases lay between the germline ends. Germline CDR1 is MDHEN and CDR2 is SYDVKM. This CDR3 is CASSFRPRGNQPQHF. In DNA form, the CDR3 reads TGTGCCAGCAGTTTCCGTCCCAGGGGCAATCAGCCCCAGCATTTT.

The chain joins TRBV6-1 to TRBJ2-4, with TRBD1 identical over 7 bases. Trimming removed 5 bases from V and 4 bases from J; junction bases left unmatched: 8. The CDR3 consists of 15 residues. Germline CDR1 reads MNHNS; CDR2 reads SASEGT. CDR3 loop: CASSPPGQLKNIQYF. The DNA for the CDR3 is TGTGCCAGCAGTCCGCCGGGACAGCTAAAAAACATTCAGTACTTC.

V usage is TRBV6-1 and J usage is TRBJ2-2; TRBD1 agrees at 7 bases. V gave up 3 bases and J gave up 1 base; unmatched junction bases: 5. Germline lookup yields CDR1 MNHNS and CDR2 SASEGT. CDR3 length: 16 amino acids. The CDR3 DNA reads as TGTGCCAGCAGTGAGAAGACAGGGAGGAACACCGGGGAGCTGTTTTTT. Its translation is CASSEKTGRNTGELFF.

The V call is TRBV4-1, the J call TRBJ1-1; D possibly corresponds to TRBD1 (5 bases). The CDR3 has 17 residues. The V gene's germline CDR1 is MGHRA and CDR2 YSYEKL. Deletions cut 4 bases from V and 3 bases from J, with 21 bases between. This chain's CDR3 is CASSRILSRGEDTEAFF. The CDR3 nucleotides read TGCGCCAGCAGCCGAATCCTATCCCGGGGGGAGGACACTGAAGCTTTCTTT.

The J gene is TRBJ2-3, the V gene TRBV6-1, with 7 bases identical to TRBD2. CDR1 MNHNS and CDR2 SASEGT come from the germline V gene. This CDR3 has 15 amino acids. J gave up 4 bases and V 3 bases, and 7 bases lay outside the gene matches. The CDR3 here is CASSEAAGDSDTQYF. The CDR3 DNA reads TGTGCCAGCAGTGAGGCCGCGGGGGACTCAGATACGCAGTATTTT.

The chain recombines TRBV7-2 with TRBJ2-7, with 8 positions matching TRBD1. Unmatched junction bases numbered 4, after V lost 5 bases and J lost 4 bases. CDR3 size: 13 residues. The germline gives CDR1 SGHTA, CDR2 FQGNSA. Here the CDR3 reads CASSRDRKYEQYF. CDR3 in DNA: TGTGCCAGCAGCCGGGACAGGAAATACGAGCAGTACTTC.

V is TRBV5-6 and J is TRBJ1-2; 7 bases map to TRBD1. V trimming: 2 bases; J trimming: 8 bases; junction bases outside the gene matches: 9. The germline V gene has CDR1 SGHDT and CDR2 YYEEEE. The CDR3 totals 14 residues. The CDR3 sequence is CASSLRNRGSGYTF. CDR3 nucleotide sequence: TGTGCCAGCAGCTTAAGGAACAGGGGTAGCGGCTACACCTTC.

The chain is built from TRBV15 and TRBJ1-2, with TRBD1 matching 8 bases. The CDR3 contains 15 residues. Germline loops: CDR1 LNHNV, CDR2 YYDKDF (reference sequence). V lost 6 bases and J lost 5; bases outside the gene matches: 11. The CDR3 here is CATRGGTGRLYGYTF. In DNA, the CDR3 is TGTGCCACCAGAGGGGGGACAGGCCGTCTTTATGGCTACACCTTC.

Turning to this clone: No conserved phenylalanine or tryptophan is present at the end of the CDR3, so a read error is the likely explanation. CDR3 DNA: TGCGCCAGCAGCAAGGAAGGAGTGCCCTACGAGCAGTACCTC. Translating it yields CASSKEGVPYEQYL. The chain recombines TRBV5-1 with TRBJ2-7; D is undetermined. CDR3 length: 14 residues. CDR1 and CDR2 from the germline V gene are SGHRS and YFSETQ. V lost 4 bases, J lost 2 bases, and 13 bases lay in between.

CDR3: CASSPPDRGGTNEKLFF. In DNA, the CDR3 is TGTGCCAGCAGCCCGCCGGACAGGGGGGGCACTAATGAAAAACTGTTTTTT. The genes are TRBV4-2 and TRBJ1-4; 10 nucleotides agree with TRBD1. The CDR3 is made up of 17 amino acids. Germline lookup yields CDR1 LGHNA and CDR2 YNFKEQ. After removal of 4 bases from V and 2 bases from J, the junction contained 7 bases not matched to a gene.

In its sample, this clone was seen a few times. The chain is built from TRBV6-5 and TRBJ2-7, with 9 bases fitting TRBD1. Germline V gives CDR1 MNHEY, CDR2 SVGAGI. This CDR3 comprises 14 residues. J lost 3 bases, V lost 6 bases, and 6 bases had no gene match. The CDR3 coding sequence is TGTGCCAGCAGGTCCCCGGGACAGGGCTACGAGCAGTACTTC. Translating it yields CASRSPGQGYEQYF.

The sample holds a few counts of this clone. The chain recombines TRBV14 with TRBJ2-2; possibly TRBD2 for D (5 bases). With 4 bases removed from V and 0 bases from J, the gap between germline ends came to 9 bases. The CDR3 extends over 15 amino acids. The germline CDR1 and CDR2 sequences are SGHDN and FVKESK. This CDR3 reads CASSLASPNTGELFF. The CDR3 DNA sequence: TGTGCCAGCAGCCTAGCGAGCCCGAACACCGGGGAGCTGTTTTTT.

The chain links TRBV4-2 to TRBJ1-1; D is perhaps TRBD1 (6 bases). The CDR3 is made up of 17 amino acids. With 4 bases removed from V and 1 base from J, the gap between germline ends came to 19 bases. From germline, CDR1 is LGHNA and CDR2 YNFKEQ. For the CDR3, the DNA is TGTGCCAGCAGCCCTAATGGAGATGGGGGGGCGAACACTGAAGCTTTCTTT. Amino acids: CASSPNGDGGANTEAFF.

The gene calls are TRBV7-8 and TRBJ2-7; maybe TRBD2 (6 bases). V lost 5 bases and J lost 3, with 14 bases in between. CDR1 and CDR2 (germline): SGHVS, FQNEAQ. The CDR3 is 14 amino acids. CDR3 amino acids: CASSPWGVGYEQYF. CDR3 nucleotides: TGTGCCAGCAGCCCATGGGGGGTGGGCTACGAGCAGTACTTC.

This clone was found once. At one end the junction does not follow the germline gene, possibly because of a read error. This sequence joins TRBV5-6 and TRBJ2-7; 11 nucleotides align to TRBD2. Germline V gene lookup returns CDR1 SGHDT and CDR2 YYEEEE. The CDR3 consists of 12 residues. CDR3 residues: CASSVGLADVCF. In DNA form, the CDR3 reads TGTGCCAGCAGCGTGGGACTAGCGGACGTCTGTTTC.

This chain connects TRBV11-3 to TRBJ2-3; 10 bases match TRBD2. V shed 2 bases, J shed 7 bases, and the junction held 6 bases outside the gene matches. CDR1 is SGHNT, CDR2 YENEEA, per germline. The CDR3 has 15 residues. The CDR3 protein is CASSLSAGGRNTQYF. CDR3 nucleotide sequence: TGTGCCAGCAGCTTATCAGCGGGAGGGCGAAATACGCAGTATTTT. Full variable domain (remainder filled in from reference TRBV11-3 and TRBJ2-3): EAGVVQSPRYKIIEKKQPVAFWCNPISGHNTLYWYLQNLGQGPELLIRYENEEAVDDSQLPKDRFSAERLKGVDSTLKIQPAELGDSAVYLCASSLSAGGRNTQYFGPGTRLTVL.

This clone was picked up a small number of times. This sequence joins TRBV7-2 and TRBJ2-7; 12 nucleotides line up with TRBD2. The CDR3 covers 17 residues. Germline lookup yields CDR1 SGHTA and CDR2 FQGNSA. The V segment lost 1 base and the J segment 4 bases; nucleotides outside the gene matches: 8. The CDR3 spells CASSLGAPSGRGYEQYF. The CDR3 nucleotides read TGTGCCAGCAGCTTAGGGGCCCCTAGCGGGAGGGGTTACGAGCAGTACTTC.

V usage is TRBV18 and J usage is TRBJ2-1; 12 bases are a match to TRBD2. V lost 2 bases, J lost 7 bases, and 3 bases stayed unmatched. CDR1 is KGHSH, CDR2 LQKENI, per germline. CDR3 length: 15 residues. CDR3 protein: CASSPTSGRLNEQFF. The CDR3 DNA follows: TGTGCCAGCTCACCAACTAGCGGGAGGTTGAATGAGCAGTTCTTC.

The chain combines TRBV5-1 with TRBJ1-1; D unclear. The CDR3 totals 14 residues. The germline V and J ends were trimmed by 0 bases and 7 bases, with 13 bases remaining between them. Germline V gene data show CDR1 as SGHRS and CDR2 as YFSETQ. The CDR3 spells CASSLAAAYREAFF. The CDR3 DNA reads TGCGCCAGCAGCTTGGCCGCCGCGTACCGTGAAGCTTTCTTT.

The chain recombines TRBV6-5 with TRBJ2-5, with 14 bases fitting TRBD2. The CDR3 has 15 residues. CDR1 MNHEY and CDR2 SVGAGI come from the germline V gene. Losses at the gene ends were 2 bases for V and 6 bases for J; bases not matched to a gene: 2. DNA for the CDR3: TGTGCCAGCAGTTACGGGACTAGCGGGAGCCAGACCCAGTACTTC. It specifies CASSYGTSGSQTQYF.